This T cell receptor beta chain derives from a study of OX40 agonist ivuxolimab in advanced cancers. Study findings and constraints: Among T cells, CD8+ cells averaged more expanded clones than CD4+ cells.

As concerns this clone: What it binds is unknown.

Repertoires were generated with immunoSEQ multiplex PCR, while TCRdb's copy carries only in-frame clones and drops some. Among 12,000 to 15,000 clones listed, approximately 93% were seen once. Germline V gene lookup returns CDR1 SGHTS and CDR2 YDEGEE. The CDR3 runs 11 residues. V lost 2 bases, J lost 4 bases, and 1 base lay in between. This TCR was recovered from an adult with an advanced solid tumor such as melanoma, head and neck, liver or kidney cancer. The sequences come from CD4+ or CD8+ T cells sorted from blood, collected in a trial of the OX40 agonist ivuxolimab. The V gene is TRBV5-8, the J gene TRBJ1-5; D is uncertain. The CDR3 here is CASSLNQPQHF. Here the CDR3 DNA reads TGTGCCAGCAGCTTAAATCAGCCCCAGCATTTT.